A single T cell receptor beta chain is shown here with its context. The data originate from a study of monozygotic twins with inflammatory bowel disease. CDR3 size: 13 residues. Germline CDR1 is KGHSY and CDR2 is FQNENV. After re-calling the 5' RACE reads, TCRdb lists one entry per CDR3 protein, DNA absent. The table for this sample gives around 450,000 distinct CDR3 sequences. Sequencing used blood. The chain recombines TRBV16 with TRBJ1-2. This sequence originates from a human donor with ulcerative colitis or Crohn's disease, or a healthy co-twin of an affected twin (not recorded which). CDR3 protein: CASSQSTVSGYTF.